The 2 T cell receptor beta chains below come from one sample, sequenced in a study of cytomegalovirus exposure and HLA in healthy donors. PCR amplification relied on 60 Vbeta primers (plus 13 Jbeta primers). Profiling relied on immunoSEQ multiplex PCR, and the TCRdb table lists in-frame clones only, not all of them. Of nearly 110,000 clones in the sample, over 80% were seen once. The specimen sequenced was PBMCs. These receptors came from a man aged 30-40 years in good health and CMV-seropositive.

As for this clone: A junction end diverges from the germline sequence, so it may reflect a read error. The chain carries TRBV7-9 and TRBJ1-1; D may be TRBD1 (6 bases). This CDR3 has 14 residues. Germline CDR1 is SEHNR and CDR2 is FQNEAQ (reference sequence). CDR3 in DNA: TGTTCCAGCAGCCCGGGACACAGGAACGGTGAAGCTTTCTTT. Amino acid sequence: CSSSPGHRNGEAFF.

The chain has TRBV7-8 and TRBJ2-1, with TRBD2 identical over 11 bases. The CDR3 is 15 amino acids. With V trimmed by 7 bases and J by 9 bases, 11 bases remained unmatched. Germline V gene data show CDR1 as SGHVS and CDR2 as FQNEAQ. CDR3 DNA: TGTGCCAGCAAAGCAATAGCGGGGGGGCCCCCTGAGCAGTTCTTC. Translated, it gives CASKAIAGGPPEQFF.